This note documents a single TCR beta chain sequence. The source of the sample is a study of shared clonotypes between healthy human individuals. Germline CDR1 SEHNR, CDR2 FQNEAQ (reference sequence). V was clipped by 2 bases and J by 0 bases, with 10 bases between them. The CDR3 is 15 amino acids. Libraries were prepared by immunoSEQ multiplex PCR; TCRdb keeps only in-frame clonotypes and omits some of them. The sample holds about 1.1 million clones, approximately 80% seen once. Both subsets, CD45RA+ naive and CD45RA-negative memory, were split from the CD4+ cells. The source of this sequence is a man between 18 and 35 years old in good health. Some clones in this sample may be carry-over from other donors' samples. The specimen sequenced was memory CD4+ T cells from PBMCs. Stated subset: CD45RA-negative fraction. The chain has TRBV7-9 and TRBJ1-1, with a tentative D call TRBD1 (5 bases). The CDR3 DNA reads TGTGCCAGCAGCTTATCGGGGGGGTTGAACACTGAAGCTTTCTTT. Protein: CASSLSGGLNTEAFF. Full variable domain (remainder filled in from reference TRBV7-9 and TRBJ1-1): DTGVSQNPRHKITKRGQNVTFRCDPISEHNRLYWYRQTLGQGPEFLTYFQNEAQLEKSRLLSDRFSAERPKGSFSTLEIQRTEQGDSAMYLCASSLSGGLNTEAFFGQGTRLTVV.